These T cell receptor beta chains were read from a single sample in a study of blood T cell repertoires in COVID-19. This table comes from immunoSEQ multiplex PCR, and its TCRdb copy is limited to in-frame clones, with some not included. The sample carries 300,000 to 350,000 clones, approximately 88% recorded once. Sequenced sample: PBMCs or T cells enriched from blood (not recorded which). These receptors originate from a young man who had recovered from COVID-19. CDR3s include the opening cysteine and the closing phenylalanine or tryptophan. Each record gives: V gene, J gene, clone size, D gene, CDR3 DNA, CDR3 protein. The D gene is left open where the match is weak. Clone sizes are given selectively: once, few, many, or a class where the clone is expanded.

V gene: TRBV28; J gene: TRBJ1-2; clone size: few; D gene: NA; CDR3 DNA: TGTGCCAGCAGGGAACAGGGTTTACGGTATGGCTACACCTTC; CDR3 protein: CASREQGLRYGYTF
V gene: TRBV5-1; J gene: TRBJ2-3; clone size: NA; D gene: TRBD2; CDR3 DNA: TGCGCCAGCAGCTCTAGCGGGGCCTTGTCAGATACGCAGTATTTT; CDR3 protein: CASSSSGALSDTQYF
V gene: TRBV30; J gene: TRBJ1-6; clone size: once; D gene: NA; CDR3 DNA: TGTGCCTGGAGTGTATGGGGCCTATCTAATGGGAATTCACCCCTCCACTTT; CDR3 protein: CAWSVWGLSNGNSPLHF
V gene: TRBV18; J gene: TRBJ1-5; clone size: once; D gene: TRBD1; CDR3 DNA: TGTGCCAGCTCATCATCCTGGACAGGGGCATATAGCAATCAGCCCCAGCATTTT; CDR3 protein: CASSSSWTGAYSNQPQHF
V gene: TRBV3-1/TRBV3-2; J gene: TRBJ1-1; clone size: NA; D gene: NA; CDR3 DNA: TGTGCCAGCAGCCAAAGCATGCGACAGGAAGCTTTCTTT; CDR3 protein: CASSQSMRQEAFF
V gene: TRBV2; J gene: TRBJ2-7; clone size: NA; D gene: NA; CDR3 DNA: TGTGCCAGCAGTGATCCGGGACTTAGCGGTTCCGAGCAGTACTTC; CDR3 protein: CASSDPGLSGSEQYF
V gene: TRBV12-3/TRBV12-4; J gene: TRBJ1-1; clone size: NA; D gene: NA; CDR3 DNA: TGTGCCAGCAGCCAAAACAGAGGGACTGAAGCTTTCTTT; CDR3 protein: CASSQNRGTEAFF
V gene: TRBV7-3; J gene: TRBJ2-1; clone size: NA; D gene: NA; CDR3 DNA: TGTGCCAGCAGCTTAGGCGGTGAGGATGAGCAGTTCTTC; CDR3 protein: CASSLGGEDEQFF
V gene: TRBV9; J gene: TRBJ1-1; clone size: NA; D gene: NA; CDR3 DNA: TGTGCCAGCAGCGACGAGGCGAACACTGAAGCTTTCTTT; CDR3 protein: CASSDEANTEAFF
V gene: TRBV7-6; J gene: TRBJ1-6; clone size: NA; D gene: NA; CDR3 DNA: TGTGCCAGCAGCTTAGGCGGGGTCGGGCGGACACCCCTCCACTTT; CDR3 protein: CASSLGGVGRTPLHF
V gene: TRBV6-5; J gene: TRBJ1-5; clone size: NA; D gene: NA; CDR3 DNA: TGTGCCAGCAGTAAGACAGGCGCCTTCCAGCCCCAGCATTTT; CDR3 protein: CASSKTGAFQPQHF
V gene: TRBV7-4; J gene: TRBJ2-7; clone size: NA; D gene: NA; CDR3 DNA: TGTGCCAGCAGCCCACCTTGGACAGGGAGGGGGTCCTACGAGCAGTACTTC; CDR3 protein: CASSPPWTGRGSYEQYF
V gene: TRBV12-3/TRBV12-4; J gene: TRBJ2-3; clone size: NA; D gene: NA; CDR3 DNA: TGTGCCAGCTCCGAGTCAGATACGCAGTATTTT; CDR3 protein: CASSESDTQYF
V gene: TRBV6-1; J gene: TRBJ2-3; clone size: few; D gene: TRBD1; CDR3 DNA: TGTGCCAGCAGTGATCGGACAGGGGGATTGAAGACAGATACGCAGTATTTT; CDR3 protein: CASSDRTGGLKTDTQYF
V gene: TRBV6-4; J gene: TRBJ2-3; clone size: NA; D gene: TRBD2; CDR3 DNA: TGTGCCAGCAGTGCCCTGACTAGCGGGGCGTACTGTAGCACAGATACGCAGTATTTT; CDR3 protein: CASSALTSGAYCSTDTQYF
V gene: TRBV6-5; J gene: TRBJ2-2; clone size: NA; D gene: TRBD2; CDR3 DNA: TGTGCCAGCCGGCGGGGGGACCTGAACACCGGGGAGCTGTTTTTT; CDR3 protein: CASRRGDLNTGELFF
V gene: TRBV5-1; J gene: TRBJ2-7; clone size: NA; D gene: TRBD1; CDR3 DNA: TGCGCCAGCAGCACAGACAGGGGCCAGCAGTACTTC; CDR3 protein: CASSTDRGQQYF
V gene: TRBV14; J gene: TRBJ1-1; clone size: NA; D gene: NA; CDR3 DNA: TGTGCCAGCAGCCAAGCAGACAGGTTCGGAGCTTTCTTT; CDR3 protein: CASSQADRFGAFF
V gene: TRBV6-1; J gene: TRBJ2-7; clone size: few; D gene: TRBD1; CDR3 DNA: TGTGCCAGCAGTGACCGACAGGGGGCTTCCTACGAGCAGTACTTC; CDR3 protein: CASSDRQGASYEQYF
V gene: TRBV11-2; J gene: TRBJ2-1; clone size: once; D gene: TRBD1; CDR3 DNA: TGTGCCAGCAGTCCGAGGGGGCAAGGTGAGCAGTTCTTC; CDR3 protein: CASSPRGQGEQFF
V gene: TRBV5-1; J gene: TRBJ1-1; clone size: NA; D gene: NA; CDR3 DNA: TGCGCCAGCAGCTTAGGGGAGGTGAACACTGAAGCTTTCTTT; CDR3 protein: CASSLGEVNTEAFF
V gene: TRBV6-5; J gene: TRBJ2-5; clone size: NA; D gene: NA; CDR3 DNA: TGTGCCAGCAGGCCCGGGACAACCCAAGAGACCCAGTACTTC; CDR3 protein: CASRPGTTQETQYF
V gene: TRBV11-3; J gene: TRBJ2-3; clone size: NA; D gene: NA; CDR3 DNA: TGTGCCAGCAGCTTAACTGAGGGCACAGATACGCAGTATTTT; CDR3 protein: CASSLTEGTDTQYF
V gene: TRBV5-1; J gene: TRBJ2-7; clone size: NA; D gene: TRBD1; CDR3 DNA: TGCGCCAGCAGCACCGGGACAGGGAAATCCTACGAGCAGTACTTC; CDR3 protein: CASSTGTGKSYEQYF
V gene: TRBV11-2; J gene: TRBJ1-4; clone size: NA; D gene: NA; CDR3 DNA: TGTGCCAGCGGCTCAGGGTGGGCTAATGAAAAACTGTTTTTT; CDR3 protein: CASGSGWANEKLFF
V gene: TRBV5-1; J gene: TRBJ1-4; clone size: few; D gene: TRBD1; CDR3 DNA: TGCGCCAGCAGCCCGGGACAGGCTGCAACTAATGAAAAACTGTTTTTT; CDR3 protein: CASSPGQAATNEKLFF
V gene: TRBV30; J gene: TRBJ2-1; clone size: NA; D gene: NA; CDR3 DNA: TGTGCCGCGGCTAGCTCCTACAATGAGCAGTTCTTC; CDR3 protein: CAAASSYNEQFF
V gene: TRBV10-3; J gene: TRBJ1-5; clone size: NA; D gene: NA; CDR3 DNA: TGTGCCATCAGTGATTGGGCTCAGCCCCAGCATTTT; CDR3 protein: CAISDWAQPQHF
V gene: TRBV15; J gene: TRBJ1-2; clone size: few; D gene: TRBD1; CDR3 DNA: TGTGCCACCAGCAGAGGACAGGGCGGCTATGGCTACACCTTC; CDR3 protein: CATSRGQGGYGYTF
V gene: TRBV5-1; J gene: TRBJ2-5; clone size: NA; D gene: NA; CDR3 DNA: TGCGCCAGCAGCTTGAACGGTCTGGGCCCCTTTGAGACCCAGTACTTC; CDR3 protein: CASSLNGLGPFETQYF
V gene: TRBV5-5; J gene: TRBJ2-6; clone size: NA; D gene: NA; CDR3 DNA: TGTGCCAGCAGCTTGGGGGTGGTGTCGGGTGGGGCCAACGTCCTGACTTTC; CDR3 protein: CASSLGVVSGGANVLTF
V gene: TRBV10-1; J gene: TRBJ1-6; clone size: NA; D gene: TRBD1; CDR3 DNA: TGCGCCAGCAGTCGGTCCGACAGGGAACCCCTCCACTTT; CDR3 protein: CASSRSDREPLHF
V gene: TRBV4-1; J gene: TRBJ1-5; clone size: NA; D gene: TRBD1; CDR3 DNA: TGCGCCAGCAGCCGAGGACAGGCTCAAAGTGGGAATCAGCCCCAGCATTTT; CDR3 protein: CASSRGQAQSGNQPQHF
V gene: TRBV6-5; J gene: TRBJ2-3; clone size: once; D gene: NA; CDR3 DNA: TGTGCCAGCAGTTACCGGGGTACGCAGTATTTT; CDR3 protein: CASSYRGTQYF
V gene: TRBV19; J gene: TRBJ1-1; clone size: NA; D gene: NA; CDR3 DNA: TGTGCCAGTAGTATAGATGGGGGGACTGAAGCTTTCTTT; CDR3 protein: CASSIDGGTEAFF
V gene: TRBV19; J gene: TRBJ2-3; clone size: NA; D gene: NA; CDR3 DNA: TGTGCCACTAACGGTGGGGCCTTCTACACAGATACGCAGTATTTT; CDR3 protein: CATNGGAFYTDTQYF
V gene: TRBV6-1; J gene: TRBJ2-7; clone size: NA; D gene: NA; CDR3 DNA: TGTGCCAGCAGTGAAGCTATGTCAGGAGGAATCTACGAGCAGTACTTC; CDR3 protein: CASSEAMSGGIYEQYF
V gene: TRBV30; J gene: TRBJ2-3; clone size: NA; D gene: NA; CDR3 DNA: TGTGCCTGGACCGTCTTGGGGGGTCAATTTACAGATACGCAGTATTTT; CDR3 protein: CAWTVLGGQFTDTQYF
V gene: TRBV28; J gene: TRBJ1-5; clone size: NA; D gene: TRBD1; CDR3 DNA: TGTGCCAGCACACAGGGGGCGCCGGGGCAGCCCCAGCATTTT; CDR3 protein: CASTQGAPGQPQHF
V gene: TRBV6-5; J gene: TRBJ2-7; clone size: NA; D gene: TRBD1; CDR3 DNA: TGTGCCAGCAGTACGGGGGACAGGGGGCGCGAGCAGTACTTC; CDR3 protein: CASSTGDRGREQYF
V gene: TRBV5-1; J gene: TRBJ2-5; clone size: NA; D gene: TRBD2; CDR3 DNA: TGCGCCAGCAGCTTGGTGGCGGGAGGAGGAGAGACCCAGTACTTC; CDR3 protein: CASSLVAGGGETQYF
V gene: TRBV9; J gene: TRBJ2-2; clone size: NA; D gene: NA; CDR3 DNA: TGTGCCAGCAGCGTAGTCGCGGGCGGGGAGCTGTTTTTT; CDR3 protein: CASSVVAGGELFF
V gene: TRBV19; J gene: TRBJ1-5; clone size: NA; D gene: TRBD1; CDR3 DNA: TGTGCCAGTAGTAGGACAGGGTTCAATCAGCCCCAGCATTTT; CDR3 protein: CASSRTGFNQPQHF
V gene: TRBV5-1; J gene: TRBJ2-2; clone size: NA; D gene: NA; CDR3 DNA: TGCGCCAGCAGCCCCTACGGTACGGGCACCGGGGAGCTGTTTTTT; CDR3 protein: CASSPYGTGTGELFF
V gene: TRBV20-1; J gene: TRBJ2-1; clone size: NA; D gene: NA; CDR3 DNA: TGCAGTGCTGAGAAGAACAATGAGCAGTTCTTC; CDR3 protein: CSAEKNNEQFF